The clone carrying this T cell receptor beta chain was seen a few times. Its target is not known. The data were taken from a study of cytomegalovirus exposure and HLA in healthy donors. Study-level results: A later analysis appeared to link common viral pathogens to several of the most significant clusters. DRB1 had the most TCR associations and HLA-C the fewest, a later analysis found, with rates varying by HLA locus. Analysis performed later showed TCR beta chains linked to HLA being more clonally expanded than equally common others. Immune exposure data for these donors was limited to CMV serostatus.

The PCR made use of 60 Vbeta and 13 Jbeta primers. TCRdb's copy holds only in-frame clones and misses some; the assay was immunoSEQ multiplex PCR. Among some 130,000 clones listed, nearly 80% were seen once. The V end was cut by 1 base, the J end by 3 bases, with 13 bases between. Germline values: CDR1 LGHNA, CDR2 YSLEER. The CDR3 is made up of 15 amino acids. The rearrangement joins TRBV4-3 to TRBJ2-7, with a possible D match to TRBD1 (6 bases). The receptor's source is a young man in good health and CMV-seronegative. Sequenced material: PBMCs. The CDR3 region has the DNA TGCGCCAGCAGCCAAGTTAAGGGGGAGAACTACGAGCAGTACTTC. Its translation: CASSQVKGENYEQYF.